These 9 T cell receptor beta chains share one sample of origin, sequenced in a study of T cell responses to AZD1222 COVID-19 vaccine. Sequencing used immunoSEQ multiplex PCR; TCRdb keeps in-frame clones, though not all of them. The sample yields about 120,000 clones, 88% seen once. The sequencing here drew on peripheral blood, taken on day 0 of AZD1222 vaccination. The source is an adult in good health.

The V call is TRBV12-3 or TRBV12-4, the J call TRBJ2-2; D remains unclear. The CDR3 consists of 11 residues. V was pared by 3 bases and J by 6 bases, with 2 bases between. CDR3: CASSFPGELFF. Here the CDR3 DNA reads TGTGCCAGCAGTTTCCCCGGGGAGCTGTTTTTT.

The chain employs TRBV7-9 and TRBJ1-2; 8 bases are shared with TRBD1. Germline-derived CDR1 and CDR2 are SEHNR and FQNEAQ (reference sequence). Germline trimming cut 5 bases from V and 2 bases from J; bases unmatched to any gene: 4. The CDR3 has 14 residues. The CDR3 DNA sequence: TGTGCCAGCAGCCTGGGACAGGAGAACTATGGCTACACCTTC. Its translation: CASSLGQENYGYTF.

This chain connects TRBV5-1 to TRBJ2-3, with a possible D match to TRBD1 (6 bases). This CDR3 spans 14 amino acids. V lost 6 bases and J lost 2, with 13 bases in between. The germline V gene has CDR1 SGHRS and CDR2 YFSETQ. DNA of the CDR3: TGCGCCAGCACCAAGGGGGACGACACAGATACGCAGTATTTT. It encodes CASTKGDDTDTQYF.

V is TRBV6-5 and J is TRBJ1-2; the match to TRBD1 covers 9 bases. This CDR3 spans 14 amino acids. V trimming: 5 bases; J trimming: 8 bases; junction bases outside the gene matches: 9. Per germline, CDR1 MNHEY and CDR2 SVGAGI. CDR3 sequence reads: CASSLQQGAKGYTF. DNA for the CDR3: TGTGCCAGCAGTCTCCAACAGGGGGCTAAGGGCTACACCTTC.

The J gene is TRBJ2-4, the V gene TRBV11-2; D is possibly TRBD1 or TRBD2 (5 bases each). Trimming left V 1 base short and J 6 bases short, with 13 bases between. The germline V gene encodes CDR1 SGHAT and CDR2 FQNNGV. The CDR3 length is 15 residues. The DNA for the CDR3 is TGTGCCAGCAGCTTAGGGGGGTCTCCCGGAAACATTCAGTACTTC. Translated: CASSLGGSPGNIQYF. The full variable domain, rest sourced from reference TRBV11-2 and TRBJ2-4, is EAGVAQSPRYKIIEKRQSVAFWCNPISGHATLYWYQQILGQGPKLLIQFQNNGVVDDSQLPKDRFSAERLKGVDSTLKIQPAKLEDSAVYLCASSLGGSPGNIQYFGAGTRLSVL.

In DNA, the CDR3 is TGTGCCAGCAGGGACCTCATTAGCAATCAGCCCCAGCATTTT. Amino acids: CASRDLISNQPQHF. The rearrangement joins TRBV6-5 to TRBJ1-5; D is unresolved. The germline V gene encodes CDR1 MNHEY and CDR2 SVGAGI. The CDR3 is 14 amino acids. Deletions cut 6 bases from V and 0 bases from J, with 9 bases between.

V and J are TRBV7-5 and TRBJ2-7; TRBD1, as called in the table, went unchecked against the DNA. TRBV7-5 is assigned pseudogene status. CDR3 length: 16 residues. Here the CDR3 DNA reads TGTGTCAGAAGCTTAAAAGAGGACAGGGGTATACACGAGCAGTACTTC. It is translated as CVRSLKEDRGIHEQYF.

The rearrangement joins TRBV2 to TRBJ1-6; D remains unclear. V was cut by 9 bases and J by 7 bases, with 13 bases left in between. The V gene's germline CDR1 is SNHLY and CDR2 FYNNEI. The CDR3 consists of 13 residues. For the CDR3, the DNA is TGTGCCAGTAGGTATTTACGGAATTCACCCCTCCACTTT. Encoded protein: CASRYLRNSPLHF.

This chain uses TRBV6-5 with TRBJ1-5; TRBD1 matches at 7 bases. The CDR3 is made up of 13 amino acids. The V gene end was trimmed by 7 bases and the J gene end by 8 bases; junction bases not matched to a gene: 8. CDR1 is MNHEY, CDR2 SVGAGI, per germline. Written as DNA, the CDR3 is TGTGCCAGCAAGGACAGGCAAGCGGAGCCCCAGCATTTT. It yields the protein CASKDRQAEPQHF.